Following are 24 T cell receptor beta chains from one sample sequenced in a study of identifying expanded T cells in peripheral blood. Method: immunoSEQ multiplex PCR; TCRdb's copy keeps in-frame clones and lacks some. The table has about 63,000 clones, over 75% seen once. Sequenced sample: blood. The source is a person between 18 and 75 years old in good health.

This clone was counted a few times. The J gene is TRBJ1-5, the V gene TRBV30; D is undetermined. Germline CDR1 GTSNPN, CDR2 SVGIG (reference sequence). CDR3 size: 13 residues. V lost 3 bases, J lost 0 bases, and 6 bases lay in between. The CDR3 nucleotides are TGTGCCTGGAGCGGGAATAGCAATCAGCCCCAGCATTTT. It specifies CAWSGNSNQPQHF.

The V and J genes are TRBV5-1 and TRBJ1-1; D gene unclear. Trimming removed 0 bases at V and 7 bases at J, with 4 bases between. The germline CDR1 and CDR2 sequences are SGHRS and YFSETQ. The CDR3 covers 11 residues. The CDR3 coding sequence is TGCGCCAGCAGCTTGGATGGTGAAGCTTTCTTT. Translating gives CASSLDGEAFF.

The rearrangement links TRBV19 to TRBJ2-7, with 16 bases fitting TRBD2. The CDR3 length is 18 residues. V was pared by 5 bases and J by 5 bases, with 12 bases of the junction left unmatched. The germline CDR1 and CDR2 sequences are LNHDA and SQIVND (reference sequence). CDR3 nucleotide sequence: TGTGCCAGTAGTCGCTCCGGGACTAGCGGGAGGGCCCCGGACGAGCAGTACTTC. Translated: CASSRSGTSGRAPDEQYF.

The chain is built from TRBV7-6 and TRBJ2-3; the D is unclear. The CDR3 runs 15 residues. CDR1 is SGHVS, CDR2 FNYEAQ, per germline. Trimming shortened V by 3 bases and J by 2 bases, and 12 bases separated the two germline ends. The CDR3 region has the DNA TGTGCCAGCAGCTTGAGAGGTTCCTACACAGATACGCAGTATTTT. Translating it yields CASSLRGSYTDTQYF.

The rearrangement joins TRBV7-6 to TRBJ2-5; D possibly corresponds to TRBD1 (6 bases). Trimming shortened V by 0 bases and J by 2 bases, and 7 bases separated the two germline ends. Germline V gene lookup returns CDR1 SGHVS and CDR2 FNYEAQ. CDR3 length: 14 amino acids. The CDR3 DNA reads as TGTGCCAGCAGCTTAGCAGGGGGTCAAGAGACCCAGTACTTC. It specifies CASSLAGGQETQYF.

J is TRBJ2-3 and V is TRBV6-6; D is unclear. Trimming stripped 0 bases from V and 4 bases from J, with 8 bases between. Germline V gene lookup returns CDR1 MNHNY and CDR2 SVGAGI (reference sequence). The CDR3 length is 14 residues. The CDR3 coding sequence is TGTGCCAGCAGTTACTCGGATAATCCAGATACGCAGTATTTT. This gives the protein CASSYSDNPDTQYF.

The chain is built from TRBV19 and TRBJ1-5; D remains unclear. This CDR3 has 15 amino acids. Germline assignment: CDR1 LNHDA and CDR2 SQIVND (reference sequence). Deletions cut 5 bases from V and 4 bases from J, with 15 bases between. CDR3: CASSSIPGLNQPQHF. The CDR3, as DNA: TGTGCCAGTAGTTCAATTCCGGGCTTAAATCAGCCCCAGCATTTT.

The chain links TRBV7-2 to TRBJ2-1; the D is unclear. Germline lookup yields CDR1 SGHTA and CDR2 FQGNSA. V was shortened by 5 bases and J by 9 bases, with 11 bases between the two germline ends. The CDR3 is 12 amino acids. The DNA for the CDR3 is TGTGCCAGCAGCCCAGCCCCGGGTGAGCAGTTCTTC. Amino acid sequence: CASSPAPGEQFF.

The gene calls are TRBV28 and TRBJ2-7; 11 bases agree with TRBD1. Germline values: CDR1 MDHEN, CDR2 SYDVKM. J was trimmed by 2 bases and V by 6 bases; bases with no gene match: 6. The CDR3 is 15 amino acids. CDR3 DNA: TGTGCCAGCAGGATAGGGACAGGGGGTGCCTACGAGCAGTACTTC. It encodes CASRIGTGGAYEQYF. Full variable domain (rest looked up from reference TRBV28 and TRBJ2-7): DVKVTQSSRYLVKRTGEKVFLECVQDMDHENMFWYRQDPGLGLRLIYFSYDVKMKEKGDIPEGYSVSREKKERFSLILESASTNQTSMYLCASRIGTGGAYEQYFGPGTRLTVT.

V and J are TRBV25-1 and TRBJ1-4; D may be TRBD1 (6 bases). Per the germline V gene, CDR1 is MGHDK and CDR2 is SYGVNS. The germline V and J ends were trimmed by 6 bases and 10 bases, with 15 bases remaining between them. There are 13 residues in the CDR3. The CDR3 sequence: CASRGRGAGKLFF. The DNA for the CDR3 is TGTGCCAGCAGGGGCCGGGGGGCTGGAAAACTGTTTTTT. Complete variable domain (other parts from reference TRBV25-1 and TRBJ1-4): EADIYQTPRYLVIGTGKKITLECSQTMGHDKMYWYQQDPGMELHLIHYSYGVNSTEKGDLSSESTVSRIRTEHFPLTLESARPSHTSQYLCASRGRGAGKLFFGSGTQLSVL.

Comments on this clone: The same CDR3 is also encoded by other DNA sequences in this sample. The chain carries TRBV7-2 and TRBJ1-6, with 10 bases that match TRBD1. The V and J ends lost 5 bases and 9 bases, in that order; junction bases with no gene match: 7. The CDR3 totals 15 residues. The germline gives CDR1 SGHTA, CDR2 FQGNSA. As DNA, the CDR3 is TGTGCCAGCAGCCTGGGACAGGGGTACCGTTCACCCCTCCACTTT. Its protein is CASSLGQGYRSPLHF.

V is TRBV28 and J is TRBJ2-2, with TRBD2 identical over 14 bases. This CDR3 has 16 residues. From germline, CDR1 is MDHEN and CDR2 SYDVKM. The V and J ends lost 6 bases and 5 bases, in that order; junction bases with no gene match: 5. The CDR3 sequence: CASSPGLAGGTGELFF. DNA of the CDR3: TGTGCCAGCAGCCCAGGACTAGCGGGAGGTACCGGGGAGCTGTTTTTT.

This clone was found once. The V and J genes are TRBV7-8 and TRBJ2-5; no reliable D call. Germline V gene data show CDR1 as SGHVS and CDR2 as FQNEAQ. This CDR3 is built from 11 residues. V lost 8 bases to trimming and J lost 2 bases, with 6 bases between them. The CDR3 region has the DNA TGTGCCAGCGGTCTACAAGAGACCCAGTACTTC. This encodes CASGLQETQYF. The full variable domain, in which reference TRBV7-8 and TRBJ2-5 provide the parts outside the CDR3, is GAGVSQSPRYKVAKRGQDVALRCDPISGHVSLFWYQQALGQGPEFLTYFQNEAQLDKSGLPSDRFFAERPEGSVSTLKIQRTQQEDSAVYLCASGLQETQYFGPGTRLLVL.

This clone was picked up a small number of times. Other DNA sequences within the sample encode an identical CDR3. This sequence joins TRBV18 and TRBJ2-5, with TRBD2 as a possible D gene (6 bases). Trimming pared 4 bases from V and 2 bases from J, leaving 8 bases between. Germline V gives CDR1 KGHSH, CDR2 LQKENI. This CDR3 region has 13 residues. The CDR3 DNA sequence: TGTGCCAGCTCACTCGGACTACAAGAGACCCAGTACTTC. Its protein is CASSLGLQETQYF.

The CDR3 loop is CASSYPGLAGRGDTQYF. CDR3 nucleotides: TGTGCCAGCAGCTACCCGGGACTAGCGGGGAGGGGAGATACGCAGTATTTT. The chain carries TRBV5-6 and TRBJ2-3; the match to TRBD2 covers 13 bases. Per the germline V gene, CDR1 is SGHDT and CDR2 is YYEEEE. Trimming cost V 3 bases and J 5 bases; bases outside gene matches: 9. The CDR3 covers 17 residues.

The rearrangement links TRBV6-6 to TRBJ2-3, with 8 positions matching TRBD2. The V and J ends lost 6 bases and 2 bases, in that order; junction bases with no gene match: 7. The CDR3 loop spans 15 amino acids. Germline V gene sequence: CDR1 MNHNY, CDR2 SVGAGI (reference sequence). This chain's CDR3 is CASSLSGVNTDTQYF. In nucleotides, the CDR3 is TGTGCCAGCAGCCTTAGCGGGGTGAACACAGATACGCAGTATTTT.

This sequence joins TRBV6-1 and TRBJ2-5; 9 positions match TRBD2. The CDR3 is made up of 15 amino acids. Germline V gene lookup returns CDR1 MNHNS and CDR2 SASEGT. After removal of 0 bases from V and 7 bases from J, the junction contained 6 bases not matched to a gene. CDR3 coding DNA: TGTGCCAGCAGTGAAGCAACTAGCGGGCGTGGGACCCAGTACTTC. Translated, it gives CASSEATSGRGTQYF.

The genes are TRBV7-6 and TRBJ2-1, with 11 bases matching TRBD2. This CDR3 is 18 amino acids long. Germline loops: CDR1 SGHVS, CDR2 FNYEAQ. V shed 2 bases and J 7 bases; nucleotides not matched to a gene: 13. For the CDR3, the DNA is TGTGCCAGCAGCTTATATAGCGGGAGGGCCCTGGTCCGGAATGAGCAGTTCTTC. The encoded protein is CASSLYSGRALVRNEQFF.

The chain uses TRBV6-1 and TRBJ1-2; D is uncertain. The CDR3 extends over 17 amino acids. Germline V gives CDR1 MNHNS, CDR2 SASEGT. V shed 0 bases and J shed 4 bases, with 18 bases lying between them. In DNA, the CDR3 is TGTGCCAGCAGTGAAGCGCTCCGGGGAAGAGGGTCCTATGGCTACACCTTC. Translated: CASSEALRGRGSYGYTF.

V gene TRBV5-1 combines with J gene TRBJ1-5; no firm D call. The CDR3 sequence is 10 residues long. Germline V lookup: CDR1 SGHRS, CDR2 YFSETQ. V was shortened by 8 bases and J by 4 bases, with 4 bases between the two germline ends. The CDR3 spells CASINQPQHF. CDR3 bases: TGCGCCAGTATTAATCAGCCCCAGCATTTT.

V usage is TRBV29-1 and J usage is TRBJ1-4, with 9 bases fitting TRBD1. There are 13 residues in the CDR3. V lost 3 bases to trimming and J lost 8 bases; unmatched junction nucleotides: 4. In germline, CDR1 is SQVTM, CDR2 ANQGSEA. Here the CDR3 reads CSVEGTGREKLFF. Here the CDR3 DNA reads TGCAGCGTTGAGGGGACAGGGCGCGAAAAACTGTTTTTT.

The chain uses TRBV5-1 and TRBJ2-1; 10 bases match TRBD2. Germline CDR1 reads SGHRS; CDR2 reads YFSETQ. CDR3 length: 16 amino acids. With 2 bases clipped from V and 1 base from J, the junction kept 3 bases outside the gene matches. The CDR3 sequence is CASSLTSGDSYNEQFF. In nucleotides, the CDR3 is TGCGCCAGCAGCTTAACTAGCGGGGATTCCTACAATGAGCAGTTCTTC.

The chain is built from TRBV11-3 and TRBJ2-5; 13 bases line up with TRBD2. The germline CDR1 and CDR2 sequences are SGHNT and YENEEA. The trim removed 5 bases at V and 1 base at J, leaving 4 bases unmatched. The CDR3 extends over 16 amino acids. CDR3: CASSPGLAGVQETQYF. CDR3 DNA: TGTGCCAGCAGCCCCGGACTAGCGGGAGTCCAAGAGACCCAGTACTTC. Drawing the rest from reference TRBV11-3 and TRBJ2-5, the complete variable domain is EAGVVQSPRYKIIEKKQPVAFWCNPISGHNTLYWYLQNLGQGPELLIRYENEEAVDDSQLPKDRFSAERLKGVDSTLKIQPAELGDSAVYLCASSPGLAGVQETQYFGPGTRLLVL.

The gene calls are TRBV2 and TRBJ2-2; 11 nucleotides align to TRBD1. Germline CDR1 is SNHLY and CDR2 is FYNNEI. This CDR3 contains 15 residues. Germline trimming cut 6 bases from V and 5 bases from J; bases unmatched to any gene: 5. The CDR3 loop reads CASRGQGVRTGELFF. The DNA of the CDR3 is TGTGCCAGCAGGGGACAGGGGGTACGAACCGGGGAGCTGTTTTTT.